This TCR beta chain is from a study of blood T cell repertoires in COVID-19. Study context: Acute and convalescent COVID-19 specimens originated in the United States, Italy and Spain. Sample material is recorded as cDNA or gDNA derived from T cells, B-cell-depleted T cells, or PBMCs.

Study processing details: Reference gene primer amplification gave estimated nucleated cell counts. Only in-frame clones appear in the TCRdb table, and some are missing; sequencing was by immunoSEQ multiplex PCR. V and J calls and clone size follow that table, whereas D and trimming were derived from the DNA. The repertoire holds under 200,000 clones, with about 82% as singletons. This CDR3 region has 15 residues. From germline, CDR1 is SEHNR and CDR2 FQNEAQ (reference sequence). Trimming removed 4 bases from V and 4 bases from J, with 14 bases in between. This sequence joins TRBV7-9 and TRBJ1-3, with TRBD1 as a possible D gene (5 bases). What was sequenced was peripheral blood. The sequence was collected from a man aged 50-60 years with active or convalescent COVID-19. CDR3 protein: CASSSPETEGNTIYF. The CDR3 nucleotides read TGTGCCAGCAGCTCCCCTGAGACAGAAGGAAACACCATATATTTT.